Each of the 7 T cell receptor beta chains below was sequenced from the same sample in a study of T cells in Graves' hyperthyroidism and ophthalmopathy. Using RNA transcripts as the source, TCR beta CDR3 regions were amplified. TCR CDR3 underwent first-round RT-PCR with the HTBI primer set. TCRdb reanalysed the multiplex PCR reads using MiXCR and keeps one entry per CDR3 protein. The table has around 700,000 distinct CDR3 sequences, 15% to 20% seen once; the top ten hold about a sixth. Specimen: blood. These TCRs come from a woman aged 45-65 years with Graves' hyperthyroidism that later progressed to Graves' ophthalmopathy.

There are a few counts of this clonotype. The rearrangement links TRBV6-2 or TRBV6-3 to TRBJ2-1; 9 bases agree with TRBD1. V trimming: 6 bases; J trimming: 4 bases; junction bases outside the gene matches: 7. This CDR3 is 15 amino acids long. Germline values: CDR1 MNHEY, CDR2 SVGEGT. CDR3 nucleotides: TGTGCCAGCAGAGCCGACAGGGGGATTTACAATGAGCAGTTCTTC. Protein: CASRADRGIYNEQFF.

This clonotype has just a few counts. The V gene is TRBV6-1, the J gene TRBJ1-1, with D possibly matching TRBD1 (6 bases). The V end was cut by 8 bases, the J end by 3 bases, with 13 bases between. CDR3 length: 13 amino acids. The germline CDR1 and CDR2 sequences are MNHNS and SASEGT. In DNA, the CDR3 is TGTGCCAGCCGACAGGTAGCGCACACTGAAGCTTTCTTT. Residues: CASRQVAHTEAFF.

This clonotype was counted many times. The V and J genes are TRBV29-1 and TRBJ1-5; TRBD1 aligns across 10 bases. The germline gives CDR1 SQVTM, CDR2 ANQGSEA. V shed 7 bases, J shed 5 bases, and the junction held 2 bases outside the gene matches. CDR3 length equals 12 residues. CDR3 in amino acids: CSAGQGDQPQHF. CDR3 in DNA: TGCAGCGCTGGACAGGGGGATCAGCCCCAGCATTTT.

The CDR3, as DNA: TGTGCCAGAGCCTGGGACGGATCGAACACCGGGGAGCTGTTTTTT. Translating gives CARAWDGSNTGELFF. The chain couples TRBV2 to TRBJ2-2; either TRBD1 or TRBD2 may fit D (5 bases each). V lost 9 bases and J 0 bases, leaving 14 bases between the germline ends. Germline assignment: CDR1 SNHLY and CDR2 FYNNEI. The CDR3 has 15 amino acids. The complete variable domain, with remaining parts taken from reference TRBV2 and TRBJ2-2, reads EPEVTQTPSHQVTQMGQEVILRCVPISNHLYFYWYRQILGQKVEFLVSFYNNEISEKSEIFDDQFSVERPDGSNFTLKIRSTKLEDSAMYFCARAWDGSNTGELFFGEGSRLTVL.

Many counts were recorded for this clonotype. V is TRBV3-1 and J is TRBJ1-1; D uncertain. The CDR3 runs to 14 residues. Trimming stripped 3 bases from V and 0 bases from J, with 8 bases between. Germline V gene lookup returns CDR1 LGHDT and CDR2 YNNKEL (reference sequence). The CDR3 DNA reads as TGTGCCAGCAGCCAGTCTCTCCTGAACACTGAAGCTTTCTTT. As protein: CASSQSLLNTEAFF.

This clonotype appeared a few times. The chain combines TRBV29-1 with TRBJ1-1, with D possibly being TRBD1 (5 bases). Germline V CDR1 and CDR2: SQVTM, ANQGSEA. V shed 7 bases and J shed 7 bases, with 19 bases lying between them. The CDR3 length is 13 residues. The CDR3 coding sequence is TGCAGCGCTCTTCCGACAGCACACATTGAAGCTTTCTTT. Translating it yields CSALPTAHIEAFF. Supplemented by reference TRBV29-1 and TRBJ1-1, the full variable domain reads SAVISQKPSRDICQRGTSLTIQCQVDSQVTMMFWYRQQPGQSLTLIATANQGSEATYESGFVIDKFPISRPNLTFSTLTVSNMSPEDSSIYLCSALPTAHIEAFFGQGTRLTVV.

The J gene is TRBJ2-3, the V gene TRBV19; D uncertain. The CDR3 spans 16 residues. Germline V gives CDR1 LNHDA, CDR2 SQIVND (reference sequence). V was pared by 1 base and J by 2 bases, with 13 bases between. This chain's CDR3 is CASSIGGLGDTDTQYF. In nucleotides, the CDR3 is TGTGCCAGTAGTATAGGGGGTTTAGGCGACACAGATACGCAGTATTTT.